One and the same sample provided the 12 T cell receptor beta chains below, sequenced in a study of control samples from healthy donors and cancer patients. Assay used: immunoSEQ multiplex PCR; TCRdb lists only in-frame clones, some missing. This table holds 100,000 to 150,000 clones, 92% found once. Material for sequencing was blood. The receptors stem from a woman aged 45 to 65 in good health.

This rearrangement joins TRBV5-1 to TRBJ2-3, with D uncertain. CDR1 is SGHRS and CDR2 is YFSETQ in the germline V gene. V lost 0 bases, J lost 0 bases, and 11 bases lay in between. There are 16 residues in the CDR3. CDR3 loop: CASSLEVSLSTDTQYF. The CDR3 bases are TGCGCCAGCAGCTTGGAAGTATCATTGAGCACAGATACGCAGTATTTT.

The chain employs TRBV28 and TRBJ2-2, with D possibly matching TRBD1 (5 bases). CDR3 length equals 15 residues. V was clipped by 3 bases and J by 0 bases, with 8 bases between them. Germline-derived CDR1 and CDR2 are MDHEN and SYDVKM. Written as DNA, the CDR3 is TGTGCCAGCAGTTTCGCAGGGACGAACACCGGGGAGCTGTTTTTT. Its protein is CASSFAGTNTGELFF.

This rearrangement joins TRBV7-2 to TRBJ2-3; D may be TRBD1 or TRBD2 (6 bases each). This CDR3 is 14 amino acids long. CDR1 is SGHTA, CDR2 FQGNSA, per germline. Trimming pared 5 bases from V and 0 bases from J, leaving 9 bases between. The DNA of the CDR3 is TGTGCCAGCAGCCAGGGGACTAGCACAGATACGCAGTATTTT. It yields the protein CASSQGTSTDTQYF.

The J gene is TRBJ2-7, the V gene TRBV19; TRBD2 matches 7 bases. Germline lookup yields CDR1 LNHDA and CDR2 SQIVND (reference sequence). The CDR3 covers 15 residues. The junction had 14 bases not matched to a gene; V was cut back by 6 bases and J by 6 bases. CDR3 nucleotide sequence: TGTGCCAGTAGCCAAAAACTGGCGGGGGTCTTCGAGCAGTACTTC. It codes for CASSQKLAGVFEQYF.

This chain joins TRBV5-5 and TRBJ1-3; D call uncertain. Per germline, CDR1 SGHKS and CDR2 YYEKEE (reference sequence). This CDR3 contains 15 residues. V was cut by 3 bases and J by 1 base, with 11 bases left in between. CDR3 in amino acids: CASSYNMRSGNTIYF. CDR3 nucleotide sequence: TGTGCCAGCAGCTATAATATGAGGTCTGGAAACACCATATATTTT.

The V gene is TRBV27, the J gene TRBJ2-1; 10 nucleotides line up with TRBD2. With 1 base clipped from V and 8 bases from J, the junction kept 5 bases outside the gene matches. In germline, CDR1 is MNHEY, CDR2 SMNVEV (reference sequence). This CDR3 has 15 residues. The CDR3 loop reads CASSLLAGGWDEQFF. CDR3 nucleotides: TGTGCCAGCAGTTTATTAGCGGGAGGTTGGGATGAGCAGTTCTTC.

The V gene is TRBV29-1, the J gene TRBJ2-5; 7 bases fit TRBD1. Trimming at V came to 8 bases and at J to 2 bases, leaving 11 bases not matched to a gene. The CDR3 runs 14 residues. CDR1 and CDR2 from the germline V gene are SQVTM and ANQGSEA. The DNA for the CDR3 is TGCAGCATCGCTCCACAGGGGTTACAAGAGACCCAGTACTTC. This sequence encodes CSIAPQGLQETQYF.

The chain employs TRBV11-3 and TRBJ1-1, with a weak D call TRBD1 (5 bases). V lost 1 base, J lost 8 bases, and 8 bases lay in between. This CDR3 contains 12 residues. The germline CDR1 and CDR2 sequences are SGHNT and YENEEA. In DNA, the CDR3 is TGTGCCAGCAGCTTAGGGCGGGGGGAAGCTTTCTTT. Its protein is CASSLGRGEAFF.

The J gene is TRBJ2-7, the V gene TRBV6-5; 8 bases are a match to TRBD1. The V and J ends lost 6 bases and 4 bases, in that order; junction bases with no gene match: 8. CDR3 length equals 14 residues. The germline CDR1 and CDR2 sequences are MNHEY and SVGAGI. The CDR3, as DNA: TGTGCCAGCAGACGGGACAGGTTGGGTTACGAGCAGTACTTC. This translates into CASRRDRLGYEQYF.

V gene TRBV3-1 (or the pseudogene TRBV3-2) combines with J gene TRBJ2-2; D is ambiguous. This CDR3 is built from 11 residues. Trimming removed 8 bases from V and 5 bases from J, with 6 bases in between. Germline CDR1 reads LGHDT; CDR2 reads YNNKEL (reference sequence). The CDR3 reads CASQSTGELFF. In DNA, the CDR3 is TGTGCCAGCCAGTCTACCGGGGAGCTGTTTTTT.

The chain links TRBV5-8 to TRBJ2-1, with TRBD2 matching over 14 bases. Germline V gene sequence: CDR1 SGHTS, CDR2 YDEGEE. J gave up 0 bases and V 2 bases, and 4 bases lay outside the gene matches. The CDR3 totals 18 residues. The CDR3 loop reads CASSFGLAGGFSYNEQFF. The CDR3 DNA sequence: TGTGCCAGCAGCTTCGGACTAGCGGGGGGCTTCTCCTACAATGAGCAGTTCTTC.

This clone was observed a few times. CDR3 in amino acids: CASSLGGAWDGYTF. Written as DNA, the CDR3 is TGCGCCAGCAGCTTGGGCGGTGCCTGGGATGGCTACACCTTC. The chain links TRBV5-1 to TRBJ1-2; no clear D. Between the trimmed V and J ends, which lost 0 bases and 6 bases, there was a span of 12 bases. Per germline, CDR1 SGHRS and CDR2 YFSETQ. The CDR3 totals 14 residues.